These T cell receptor beta chains were read from a single sample in a study of PD-1 blockade in classical Hodgkin lymphoma. Profiled with immunoSEQ multiplex PCR; TCRdb holds only in-frame clones, not every one. The data contain some 10,000 clones, roughly 72% of them singletons. Specimen: CD8+ T cells from blood, collected before the fourth cycle of nivolumab. These receptors were obtained from a human donor with classical Hodgkin lymphoma. The CDR3 runs from the conserved cysteine through the conserved F or W.

>15|TRBV7-9|TRBJ2-6
CASSFSPNGANVLTF
>14|TRBV28|TRBJ1-1
CASSPDREGTEAFF
>15|TRBV6-5|TRBJ2-7
CASSYSGTGSYEQYF
>10|TRBV2|TRBJ1-2
CASRTGSYTF
>14|TRBV7-9|TRBJ1-5
CASSPAGLDQPQHF
>13|TRBV6-6|TRBJ2-2
CASSYVGTGELFF
>13|TRBV2|TRBJ2-7
CASSENRGHEQYF
>12|TRBV7-2|TRBJ2-7
CASSSSSYEQYF
>16|TRBV29-1|TRBJ1-1
CSVEGGGVQMNTEAFF
>18|TRBV7-9|TRBJ1-2
CASSSQFSGQILISGYTF
>16|TRBV7-3|TRBJ2-3
CASSSPRDGGTDTQYF
>14|TRBV21-1|TRBJ1-1
CASSPRVQSTEAFF
>13|TRBV28|TRBJ1-1
CASTPAGDTEAFF
>13|TRBV7-9|TRBJ1-1
CASSLAGGEEAFF
>15|TRBV4-1|TRBJ1-1
CASSQDRGSPSGAFF
>13|TRBV6-1|TRBJ1-5
CASSDYSNQPQHF
>13|TRBV11-2|TRBJ1-1
CASSPGRLTEAFF
>12|TRBV7-9|TRBJ1-1
CASRQGNTEAFF
>14|TRBV10-2|TRBJ2-4
CASSESRGASIQYF
>16|TRBV9|TRBJ1-2
CASSITGVGANYGYTF
>15|TRBV19|TRBJ2-7
CASRSWGGSSYEQYF
>14|TRBV5-5|TRBJ2-7
CASSPGTGFYEQYF
>13|TRBV5-1|TRBJ2-7
CASSLDLTYEQYF
>18|TRBV6-1|TRBJ1-2
CASSEYRDTRPLVYGYTF
>17|TRBV2|TRBJ1-1
CASQVKGGWAVNTEAFF
>14|TRBV6-6|TRBJ2-2
CASSPAPNTGELFF
>15|TRBV28|TRBJ1-1
CASSLGTYMNTEAFF
>12|TRBV5-8|TRBJ2-7
CASSLGDDEQYF
>14|TRBV27|TRBJ1-1
CASSLGTGVTEAFF
>18|TRBV9|TRBJ2-1
CASTRTGLAGEGGNEQFF
>15|TRBV6-5|TRBJ2-7
CASSSLAGGRYEQYF
>15|TRBV6-5|TRBJ2-7
CASSYSSSGTYEQYF
>12|TRBV4-1|TRBJ2-7
CASSQDGGEQYF
>14|TRBV10-3|TRBJ2-7
CAISVQVGAYEQYF
>11|TRBV5-1|TRBJ2-7
CASRISYEQYF
>15|TRBV6-5|TRBJ2-7
CASSYSNSGTYEQYF
>15|TRBV13|TRBJ2-7
CASSLDHRPSYEQYF
>15|TRBV5-6|TRBJ2-2
CASSLVRISTGELFF
>16|TRBV9|TRBJ2-3
CASSIRGTSSTDTQYF
>13|TRBV7-9|TRBJ2-5
CASSLYGGETQYF
>13|TRBV11-2|TRBJ2-7
CASSSRPYGEQYF
>17|TRBV18|TRBJ1-2
CASSPRETGGYPAGYTF
>16|TRBV5-5|TRBJ1-2
CASSLVGTGGLYGYTF
>15|TRBV27|TRBJ1-4
CASSPEQGAHEKLFF
>14|TRBV28|TRBJ2-7
CASSLTGGAYEQYF
>15|TRBV6-5|TRBJ2-7
CASSYSSSGSYEQYF
>17|TRBV11-2|TRBJ1-2
CASSLGDRTFFNYGYTF
>14|TRBV7-3|TRBJ2-3
CASSSLGSTDTQYF
>14|TRBV6-5|TRBJ1-1
CASSLGRGTAEAFF